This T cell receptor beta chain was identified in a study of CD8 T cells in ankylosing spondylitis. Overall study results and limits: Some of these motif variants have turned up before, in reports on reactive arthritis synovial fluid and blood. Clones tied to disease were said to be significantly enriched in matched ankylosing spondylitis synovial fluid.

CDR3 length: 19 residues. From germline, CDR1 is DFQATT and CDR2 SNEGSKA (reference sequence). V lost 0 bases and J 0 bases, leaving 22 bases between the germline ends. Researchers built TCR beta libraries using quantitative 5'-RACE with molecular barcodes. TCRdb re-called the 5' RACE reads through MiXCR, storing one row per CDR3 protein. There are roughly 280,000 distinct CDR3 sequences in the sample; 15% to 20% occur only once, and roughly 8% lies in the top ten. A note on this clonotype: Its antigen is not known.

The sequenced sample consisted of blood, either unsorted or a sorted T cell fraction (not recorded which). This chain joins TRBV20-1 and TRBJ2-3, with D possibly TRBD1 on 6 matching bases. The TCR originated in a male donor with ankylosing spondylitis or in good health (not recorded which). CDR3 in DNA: TGCAGTGCTAGAGATCCATGGTCCCCGGACAGTTCTAGCACAGATACGCAGTATTTT. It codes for CSARDPWSPDSSSTDTQYF.